This T cell receptor (beta chain) is from a study of PD-L1 blockade in urothelial cancer. Overall study context: Chemotherapy regimens numbering 0 to 3 had been given to patients.

The CDR3 contains 15 residues. CDR1 and CDR2 from the germline V gene are PRHDT and FYEKMQ (reference sequence). Trimming shortened V by 5 bases and J by 6 bases, and 19 bases separated the two germline ends. Sequencing was performed with immunoSEQ multiplex PCR; in TCRdb, only in-frame clones are kept and a portion is missing. The sample lists nearly 30,000 clones; around 87% were seen once. The chain combines TRBV13 with TRBJ1-2, with no clear D. The sequences come from PBMCs, collected around atezolizumab (anti-PD-L1) treatment. This sequence was found in a man between 50 and 59 years old with urothelial cancer. CDR3 in amino acids: CASSPARIPLDGYTF. The CDR3 DNA reads TGTGCCAGCAGCCCCGCTCGGATCCCCCTAGATGGCTACACCTTC.